This TCR beta chain is from a study of CD8 T cells in ankylosing spondylitis. Broader study findings: What appeared characteristic of ankylosing spondylitis blood was a TCR beta motif of several highly homologous variants.

TCRdb independently ran MiXCR on the 5' RACE reads; one entry per CDR3 protein. This sample has more than 400,000 distinct CDR3 sequences, with under 5.5% found just once. This clonotype was counted at least ten times. Its antigen is unidentified. V was trimmed by 0 bases and J by 2 bases, leaving 14 bases between them. Germline V gene sequence: CDR1 DFQATT, CDR2 SNEGSKA (reference sequence). The CDR3 runs to 15 residues. This receptor was taken from a male donor with ankylosing spondylitis. The chain uses TRBV20-1 and TRBJ2-7; the D gene could be TRBD1 or TRBD2 (5 bases each). The sequencing sample was made of blood, either unsorted or a sorted T cell fraction (not recorded which). The CDR3 nucleotides are TGCAGTGCTAGAGATTTATTTGGGGGAACCTACGAGCAGTACTTC. Residues: CSARDLFGGTYEQYF.